This T cell receptor (beta chain) stems from a study of T-cell reconstitution after alpha-beta-depleted transplantation in children. Unique molecular identifiers were incorporated when the TCRbeta library was constructed. TCRdb re-called the PCR reads through MiXCR, storing one row per CDR3 protein. The data hold more than 450,000 distinct CDR3 sequences, with around 19% observed a single time. This CDR3 has 12 amino acids. V was clipped by 4 bases and J by 7 bases, with 8 bases between them. In this sample, this clonotype turned up a few times. This clonotype was sampled from a human donor who donated a stem cell graft to a child with acute lymphoblastic leukemia. V gene TRBV12-3 or TRBV12-4 combines with J gene TRBJ1-5, with unresolved D. The sequences come from PBMCs from the stem cell graft donor, collected from the stem cell graft. The CDR3 loop is CASSSIGQPQHF. DNA for the CDR3: TGTGCCAGCAGTTCTATTGGCCAGCCCCAGCATTTT.